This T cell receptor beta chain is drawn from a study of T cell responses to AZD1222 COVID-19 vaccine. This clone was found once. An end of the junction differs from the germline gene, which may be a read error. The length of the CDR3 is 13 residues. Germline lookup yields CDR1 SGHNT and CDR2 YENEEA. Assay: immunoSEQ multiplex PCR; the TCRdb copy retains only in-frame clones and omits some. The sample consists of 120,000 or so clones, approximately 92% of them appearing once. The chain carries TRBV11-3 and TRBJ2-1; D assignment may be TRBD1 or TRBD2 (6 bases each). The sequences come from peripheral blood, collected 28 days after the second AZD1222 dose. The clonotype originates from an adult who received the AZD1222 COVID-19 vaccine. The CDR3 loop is CASSLGWGATRVF. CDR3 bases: TGTGCCAGCAGCTTAGGGTGGGGGGCCACGAGGGTCTTC.